A selection of T cell receptor beta chains follows, all from one sample in a study of Graves' ophthalmopathy and Graves' hyperthyroidism. TCRdb used MiXCR to reprocess the multiplex PCR reads, holding one entry per CDR3 protein. This sample carries over a million distinct CDR3 sequences, about 38% of them seen once, and the ten largest clones take around 10%. What was sequenced was peripheral blood or thyroid tissue (not recorded which). The receptors stem from an adult man with Graves' hyperthyroidism. The conserved cysteine and the conserved F or W are not part of the CDR3 here.

V gene	J gene	CDR3 protein
TRBV4-1	TRBJ1-1	ASSQPLRVNTEAF
TRBV7-9	TRBJ1-3	ASTPSPQGAGNTIY
TRBV29-1	-	SAGGSYEQF
TRBV10-3	TRBJ2-7	AISEREYEQY
TRBV6-5	TRBJ2-7	ASSPGGNRYEQY
TRBV7-6	TRBJ1-4	ASSLASGGVGQGTKKLF
TRBV6-5	TRBJ2-7	ASSYGQGAYEQY
TRBV6-5	TRBJ1-6	ASKIGNSPLH
TRBV6-5	TRBJ1-5	ASSRTGGWHQPQH
TRBV30	TRBJ1-2	AWSVYHSYGYT
TRBV29-1	TRBJ2-7	SQEEGTSGYEQY
TRBV10-3	TRBJ2-5	AISEGADYQETQY
TRBV12-3/TRBV12-4	TRBJ1-2	ASSYTGRSYGYT
TRBV15	TRBJ1-1	ATSTVGVMNTEAF
TRBV5-8	TRBJ1-1	ANSLGIRVNTEAF
TRBV7-2	TRBJ1-1	ASSSSTGGNTEAF
TRBV20-1	TRBJ2-1	SASPGGRGNGEQF
TRBV7-1	TRBJ2-7	ASVTRGGNSYEQY
TRBV5-4	TRBJ2-7	AGSLRGASGSGEQY
TRBV18	TRBJ1-1	ASSPTTEAF
TRBV28	TRBJ1-2	ASRLDRGGYT
TRBV12-3/TRBV12-4	TRBJ1-2	ASSHPGARYT
TRBV19	TRBJ2-7	ASSEGTGPYEQY
TRBV12-3/TRBV12-4	TRBJ2-6	ASSLASFGANVLT
TRBV7-6	TRBJ2-5	ASSARVQDRGETQY
TRBV9	TRBJ1-2	ASSVAETNYGYT
TRBV10-2	TRBJ2-7	ATVDLRVPYGYEQY
TRBV20-1	TRBJ2-7	SATGTGRTYEQY
TRBV5-4	TRBJ2-2	ASSLEGTDFTGELF
TRBV2	TRBJ1-2	AVAKDNGYGYT
TRBV4-1	TRBJ1-1	ASSQGRAEYTEAF
TRBV7-2	TRBJ2-6	ASSLEGRFSTGANVLT
TRBV14	TRBJ2-5	ASSQRGGQETQY
TRBV7-8	TRBJ2-3	ASSLESRGVDTQY
TRBV10-3	TRBJ2-5	AISPHAGGVEETQY
TRBV7-2	TRBJ1-2	ASSLAQGLRGGYT